The present entry profiles one T cell receptor (beta chain) with its context. The table lists this clone with a few counts. Its antigen has not been determined. No base-level quality is on record; no much larger clone is a single base apart. Preparation of the library involved the immunoSEQ multiplex PCR assay. For the multiplex PCR, a mixture combining 60 forward primers for TCR Vbeta segments and 13 reverse primers for TCR Jbeta segments was used. The CDR3 region of rearranged TCR beta genes was amplified from genomic DNA by a multiplex PCR assay. Amplified TCR beta libraries were sequenced as 87-base-pair reads on the Illumina HiSeq System. The published analysis was carried out like this. A later analysis counted approximately 76 million unique TCR beta chains across the 550 to 700 repertoires, and 10 million to 11 million of these chains were shared by at least two donors. Raw reads were error-corrected and collapsed into unique sequences with a nearest-neighbor algorithm that merged closely related sequences to remove PCR and sequencing errors. CDR3 sequences were aligned to IMGT reference sequences to assign V, D and J gene segments. For a sequence to be retained, at least a six-nucleotide match to both a V gene segment and a J gene segment was required. A rearrangement counted as productive if the CDR3 had no stop codons and remained in frame with V and J, and every other rearrangement counted as non-productive. CDR3 was defined according to IMGT convention as the region running from the second conserved V-encoded cysteine to the conserved J-encoded phenylalanine. In an earlier analysis of more than 550 of the donors, sequences lacking an unambiguous match to a single V gene segment were excluded. In an earlier analysis of a few hundred of the donors, V segments were called functional above 56.7% productive rearrangements and were called segregating when the between-donor standard deviation exceeded 5%. A statistical classification framework was developed to diagnose cytomegalovirus status using the catalog of TCR beta chain sequences. A later analysis assigned V and J genes by comparing TCR nucleotide sequences with IMGT/GENE-DB human TR gene sequences. Using the TCRdist pipeline, a later analysis assigned CDR3 sequences along with most-parsimonious VDJ recombination scenarios. In a later analysis, each TCR beta chain was defined by its CDR3 amino acid sequence together with its V-gene family, and reads lacking a unique V-gene family were excluded. As a way to deal with suspected cross-contamination and a sequencing artifact, a later analysis dropped 640 or so nucleotide sequences that were highly shared and had low generation probability. For each public chain, a later analysis derived a clonal expansion index from normalized ranks of inferred template counts within each repertoire. Generation probabilities in a later analysis came from a VDJ recombination model fitted to out-of-frame rearrangements, and those results were checked against IGoR. Hypergeometric tests were used in a later analysis to score TCR-TCR, TCR-HLA and TCR-CMV co-occurrence, with a repertoire-size bias correction applied to the TCR pairs. To estimate false discovery rates, a later analysis permuted the HLA or CMV assignments 20 times. In a later analysis, co-occurring TCRs were grouped using DBSCAN, with TCRdist sequence similarity added in when clustering inside HLA-allele-positive subsets. For co-occurrence clustering, repertoires with fewer than 30,000 or more than 120,000 public chains were excluded, along with roughly 5 repertoires with anomalous nucleotide sharing. Drawn from immuneACCESS, this table holds only the in-frame rearrangements with V and J called that TCRdb kept. Clones are partly lost; checked studies trace under half to an unresolved V gene and leave the rest unexplained. V and J calls and clone size are as listed in that table; D and trimming were resolved from the DNA. The sample includes approximately 84,000 clones, with roughly 72% observed a single time. In total, the top ten clones hold about 9% of the sample.

This sample is part of a study of cytomegalovirus exposure and HLA in healthy donors (dated by TCRdb to the late 2010s). In the study overall: According to an earlier analysis of a few hundred of the donors, some 170 million T cells yielded 90 million to 140 million unique TCR beta sequences and about 300 Gb of sequence data. About 320 gigabases of sequencing data and approximately 85 million unique TCR sequences were included in an early release covering around 650 HLA-typed donors. Among the approximately 430 genotyped donors, about 83% belonged to the genetic ancestry cluster associated with self-reported Caucasian donors. The study aimed to test whether cataloging public T cell receptors could reveal signatures of past pathogen exposure. Using immunosequencing, the study profiled T cell repertoires from around 680 subjects and related those repertoires to cytomegalovirus serostatus. In addition to the first cohort of 666 subjects, a separate validation cohort of 100 to 150 different subjects was used. To predict cytomegalovirus infection status, the study combined high-throughput TCR immunosequencing, statistical association of individual TCRs with disease status, and machine learning. A later analysis re-examined previously published TCR beta repertoires from roughly 650 donors and added high-resolution HLA genotyping to investigate patterns of TCR occurrence. Rather than using new phenotypic data, the later analysis identified candidate immune exposures from TCR beta sequences and from how often those sequences occurred across donors. An earlier analysis of fewer than 750 of the donors used high-throughput TCR beta sequencing to judge whether each TCR beta V gene segment behaved as functional or pseudogenic. Donor age, sex, ethnicity and CMV serostatus were compiled alongside the repertoire data. Genome-wide SNP genotypes for about 60% of the roughly 700 donors were used in a later genetic analysis, which treated that subset as a discovery cohort. All discovery cohort repertoires had been generated on a single sequencing platform. Both class I and class II loci were covered by HLA typing, at four-digit resolution. The number of typed donors differed by locus: about 629-630 for A, B, C, DRB1 and DQB1; 522 for DQA1; some 610 for DPA1; and around 490 for DPB1. Roughly 5 DR-DQ haplotypes were handled as single units for association and clustering, since linkage in the cohort was strong. Among some 400 genotyped donors of the cohort, an average of about 240,000 unique TCR beta nucleotide sequences was sequenced per donor, of which 15% to 20% were non-productive. On the study overall, not on this receptor specifically: Most TCR sequences were observed very rarely across donors, whereas some public TCRs were present in many individuals. Because counts were too low, approximately 18 rarely observed V segments, including chromosome 9 orphons, were excluded from the earlier analysis of 587 of the donors. Some IMGT-functional V segments, including TRBV6-2 and TRBV6-3, could not be distinguished by the 87-base-pair reads and were therefore excluded. Correlated functional status among segregating V segments might be attributable to linkage disequilibrium, but an unknown experimental factor could not be ruled out. Compared with equally common non-associated chains, HLA-associated TCR beta chains in a later analysis were more clonally expanded and had lower generation probabilities. In vitro tests confirmed that a few of the cytomegalovirus-associated TCR beta chains recognize cytomegalovirus antigens. The study gave a list of around 170 TCR beta chains associated with cytomegalovirus. A group of highly shared sequence variants was considered likely to be a technical artifact of the sequencing pipeline. Compared with the 666-donor mean, donors in an Asian-associated ancestry cluster had fewer N-insertions in productive TCRs, according to a later genetic analysis. In a later analysis, most CMV-associated TCR beta chains were found to appear HLA-restricted, with HLA associations seemingly driven largely by CMV exposure. V-gene and J-gene trimming of TCR beta chains was associated with a missense DCLRE1C variant in a later genetic analysis, and the association was replicated in an independent cohort. HLA typing was unavailable for some donors at each locus, so association tests used only the typed subset. In a later analysis, TCR association rates were found to vary across HLA loci, with the most associated TCRs seen for DRB1 alleles and the fewest for HLA-C alleles. In a later analysis, several top co-occurrence clusters were reported to appear linked to parvovirus B19, influenza, CMV and Epstein-Barr virus. In both the original and validation cohorts, the classifier was reported to diagnose cytomegalovirus status with high specificity and sensitivity. Specific HLA alleles were associated with over 15,000 TCR beta sequences at a false discovery rate of 0.05 in a later analysis. Presence/absence analyses assumed roughly uniform sequencing depth across donors, an assumption that may not hold. Strong co-occurrence of HLA alleles, especially DR and DQ, made assigning TCR associations to individual alleles difficult. The only immune exposure information available for the cohort was CMV serostatus. It was suggested by the authors that the approach could potentially be generalized to other disease states and immunological phenotypes. A further reported finding was that TCR beta sequences accurately predicted the HLA-A and HLA-B alleles for most subjects in the first cohort. This cohort had only TCR beta chains sequenced, and the lack of alpha or paired-chain data limited which features could be detected. In an earlier analysis of some 640 of the donors, most TCR beta V segments were observed in productive rearrangements about 87% or about 30% of the time, broadly matching IMGT annotations.

The CDR3 starts with the cysteine, ends with the phenylalanine, and has 14 residues. The kept DNA is CDR3 alone, 42 bases in frame from the first base. V is trimmed back by 5 bases and J by 3 bases, and the junction contains 3 bases that no gene match accounts for. CDR1 MNHEY and CDR2 SVGAGI are derived from the germline V gene. The cohort consisted of approximately 690 healthy bone marrow donors. Cohort members were all nominally healthy when sampled, although unrecorded immune exposures were likely present. The donor was CMV seropositive and was included in the group of 289 seropositive cohort members. Every donor gave a peripheral blood sample, and the peripheral blood mononuclear cells from that sample were used for TCR beta sequencing. Genomic DNA was extracted from the blood cell samples with the Qiagen DNeasy Blood Extraction Kit.

The sequence derives from a man in his forties in good health and CMV-seropositive. The source material was PBMCs. The rearranged chain carries TRBV6-5 and TRBJ2-1; TRBD2 matches 8 bases in the middle. The sequenced DNA: TGTGCCAGCAGTCCGGGGGGGGACTACAATGAGCAGTTCTTC. This codes for CASSPGGDYNEQFF.